One and the same sample provided the 27 T cell receptor beta chains below, sequenced in a study of CD8 T cells in Susac syndrome. RNA totalling roughly 0.5 to 1 ug underwent reverse transcription with random hexamers. TCRdb re-called the immunoSEQ multiplex PCR reads through MiXCR, storing one row per CDR3 protein. Of 150,000 to 200,000 distinct CDR3 sequences listed, 85% to 95% are singletons. Sequenced: CD8+ T cells from PBMCs. The receptors come from a human donor with Susac syndrome.

This chain connects TRBV20-1 to TRBJ2-7, with D perhaps TRBD1 (6 bases). V lost 6 bases, J lost 2 bases, and 14 bases lay in between. Germline assignment: CDR1 DFQATT and CDR2 SNEGSKA (reference sequence). There are 13 residues in the CDR3. CDR3: CSARTADTYEQYF. CDR3 nucleotides: TGCAGTGCCCGGACAGCCGACACCTACGAGCAGTACTTC.

The chain has TRBV9 and TRBJ2-1, with TRBD2 matching over 9 bases. CDR3 size: 16 residues. Germline CDR1 and CDR2: SGDLS and YYNGEE. After removal of 4 bases from V and 1 base from J, the junction contained 6 bases not matched to a gene. The CDR3 protein is CASSYETSGSYNEQFF. The CDR3, as DNA: TGTGCCAGCAGCTATGAGACTAGCGGTTCCTACAATGAGCAGTTCTTC.

The chain is built from TRBV12-3 or TRBV12-4 and TRBJ2-3; 10 bases agree with TRBD2. The CDR3 runs to 18 residues. V lost 3 bases, J lost 5 bases, and 14 bases stayed unmatched. Here the CDR3 reads CASSFFPLTSGPVDTQYF. DNA of the CDR3: TGTGCCAGCAGTTTCTTTCCCCTGACTAGCGGGCCCGTAGATACGCAGTATTTT.

The chain couples TRBV11-2 to TRBJ2-1; 10 bases are a match to TRBD2. The germline CDR1 and CDR2 sequences are SGHAT and FQNNGV. V shed 5 bases and J 9 bases; nucleotides not matched to a gene: 10. The CDR3 is 15 residues long. The CDR3 is CASSLLAGVGSEQFF. As DNA, the CDR3 is TGTGCCAGCAGCCTGCTAGCGGGAGTCGGCAGTGAGCAGTTCTTC.

The rearrangement joins TRBV12-3 or TRBV12-4 to TRBJ2-5; no clear D. This CDR3 spans 13 amino acids. V was pared by 3 bases and J by 0 bases, with 5 bases between. The CDR3 DNA is TGTGCCAGCAGTTTGCGAGACCAAGAGACCCAGTACTTC. Translation gives CASSLRDQETQYF.

For the CDR3, the DNA is TGTGCCAGCAGCCAAGTGGCTCTAGCGGGAGCTGTGGATACGCAGTATTTT. Translated: CASSQVALAGAVDTQYF. The V and J genes are TRBV4-2 and TRBJ2-3; 10 bases are a match to TRBD2. From germline, CDR1 is LGHNA and CDR2 YNFKEQ. This CDR3 contains 17 residues. V lost 1 base to trimming and J lost 6 bases; unmatched junction nucleotides: 10.

V usage is TRBV20-1 and J usage is TRBJ2-3; D unclear. This CDR3 spans 14 amino acids. CDR1 and CDR2 (germline): DFQATT, SNEGSKA (reference sequence). V lost 6 bases, J lost 0 bases, and 13 bases lay in between. The CDR3 spells CSATSRSSTDTQYF. CDR3 DNA: TGCAGTGCCACCAGCCGATCTAGCACAGATACGCAGTATTTT.

The chain employs TRBV18 and TRBJ1-2, with D perhaps matching TRBD1 (5 bases). Per germline, CDR1 KGHSH and CDR2 LQKENI. The CDR3 spans 17 residues. Trimming pared 3 bases from V and 0 bases from J, leaving 17 bases between. This CDR3 is CASSPPVPTDPNYGYTF. Written as DNA, the CDR3 is TGTGCCAGCTCACCGCCAGTCCCGACAGACCCTAACTATGGCTACACCTTC.

The chain uses TRBV4-1 and TRBJ2-7; TRBD1 matches 9 bases. There are 13 residues in the CDR3. V dropped 3 bases and J dropped 6; count of bases not matched to a gene: 3. CDR1 MGHRA and CDR2 YSYEKL come from the germline V gene. The CDR3 loop is CASSHTGGGEQYF. The CDR3 DNA sequence: TGCGCCAGCAGCCATACAGGGGGCGGCGAGCAGTACTTC.

CDR3 region: CATKASGQSRKPQHF. The CDR3 DNA sequence: TGTGCCACCAAGGCATCCGGACAGTCGAGGAAGCCCCAGCATTTT. The chain joins TRBV27 to TRBJ1-5, with D possibly TRBD1 on 6 matching bases. Trimming pared 10 bases from V and 8 bases from J, leaving 24 bases between. The CDR3 covers 15 residues. Germline-derived CDR1 and CDR2 are MNHEY and SMNVEV (reference sequence).

The chain is built from TRBV5-6 and TRBJ1-1; D ambiguous. V shed 0 bases and J shed 5 bases, with 11 bases lying between them. Germline V lookup: CDR1 SGHDT, CDR2 YYEEEE. CDR3 size: 14 residues. In DNA form, the CDR3 reads TGTGCCAGCAGCTTGGCCGGGATTACAACTGAAGCTTTCTTT. Protein product: CASSLAGITTEAFF.

The chain carries TRBV6-6 and TRBJ1-5; no reliable D call. The CDR3 runs 15 residues. The germline CDR1 and CDR2 sequences are MNHNY and SVGAGI (reference sequence). Trimming cost V 6 bases and J 1 base, with 13 bases left between them. The CDR3 nucleotides read TGTGCCAGCAGAAATCAGGTCACCAGCAATCAGCCCCAGCATTTT. Translating it yields CASRNQVTSNQPQHF.

This clonotype appeared once. V is TRBV7-9 and J is TRBJ1-2; D remains ambiguous. Trimming pared 0 bases from V and 10 bases from J, leaving 9 bases between. The CDR3 loop spans 12 amino acids. Per the germline V gene, CDR1 is SEHNR and CDR2 is FQNEAQ (reference sequence). The CDR3 nucleotides read TGTGCCAGCAGCTTAGCAGGGAAGGACTACACCTTC. Translated: CASSLAGKDYTF.

This chain joins TRBV9 and TRBJ2-7; 10 bases are shared with TRBD2. Germline V gives CDR1 SGDLS, CDR2 YYNGEE. The CDR3 covers 13 residues. J lost 4 bases, V lost 3 bases, and 1 base had no gene match. The CDR3 here is CASSAGLAYEQYF. The CDR3 DNA reads as TGTGCCAGCAGCGCGGGACTAGCGTACGAGCAGTACTTC.

This clonotype was observed a handful of times. This sequence joins TRBV18 and TRBJ2-1, with D possibly matching TRBD1 (6 bases). Germline V gene sequence: CDR1 KGHSH, CDR2 LQKENI. The CDR3 sequence is 13 residues long. The germline V and J ends were trimmed by 0 bases and 8 bases, with 8 bases remaining between them. In DNA, the CDR3 is TGTGCCAGCTCACCACCTGGGGGCGATGAGCAGTTCTTC. Protein sequence: CASSPPGGDEQFF.

The rearrangement links TRBV29-1 to TRBJ1-2; 7 bases match TRBD1. Germline V CDR1 and CDR2: SQVTM, ANQGSEA. V trimming: 6 bases; J trimming: 4 bases; junction bases outside the gene matches: 11. The CDR3 is 14 amino acids. The CDR3 sequence is CSVGTAGGSYGYTF. The CDR3 nucleotides read TGCAGCGTCGGAACGGCAGGGGGGTCCTATGGCTACACCTTC.

DNA of the CDR3: TGTGCCAGCAGTCCGCTAGGGGGATTGCAGTACTTC. Translating gives CASSPLGGLQYF. This chain uses TRBV6-5 with TRBJ2-7, with D maybe TRBD1 (6 bases). This CDR3 comprises 12 residues. Germline assignment: CDR1 MNHEY and CDR2 SVGAGI. Trimming removed 5 bases from V and 9 bases from J, with 14 bases in between.

V and J are TRBV19 and TRBJ1-2, with TRBD1 identical over 8 bases. V trimming: 7 bases; J trimming: 7 bases; junction bases outside the gene matches: 8. Germline V CDR1 and CDR2: LNHDA, SQIVND (reference sequence). The length of the CDR3 is 13 residues. The CDR3 sequence: CASMMTGAGGYTF. The CDR3 nucleotides are TGTGCCAGTATGATGACAGGGGCTGGTGGCTACACCTTC.

The rearrangement joins TRBV7-2 to TRBJ1-4; D call uncertain. The V gene's germline CDR1 is SGHTA and CDR2 FQGNSA. Trimming cost V 4 bases and J 8 bases, with 8 bases left between them. This CDR3 spans 12 amino acids. The CDR3 coding sequence is TGTGCCAGCAGCTCCTATCTCGAAAAACTGTTTTTT. As protein: CASSSYLEKLFF.

This sequence joins TRBV4-1 and TRBJ1-5; D remains ambiguous. Germline assignment: CDR1 MGHRA and CDR2 YSYEKL. The germline V and J ends were trimmed by 3 bases and 2 bases, with 5 bases remaining between them. The CDR3 loop spans 13 amino acids. The CDR3 sequence is CASSHGRNQPQHF. For the CDR3, the DNA is TGCGCCAGCAGCCATGGACGCAATCAGCCCCAGCATTTT.

As DNA, the CDR3 is TGTGCCAGCAGCTTCCGTAGCGGGGAGGAGGGGAATGAGCAGTTCTTC. It codes for CASSFRSGEEGNEQFF. The V gene is TRBV7-2, the J gene TRBJ2-1; 8 positions agree with TRBD2. The CDR3 is 16 residues long. The J segment lost 7 bases and the V segment lost 3 bases, leaving 11 bases of the junction unmatched. Germline assignment: CDR1 SGHTA and CDR2 FQGNSA.

The rearrangement links TRBV20-1 to TRBJ2-7; D call uncertain. The germline gives CDR1 DFQATT, CDR2 SNEGSKA (reference sequence). This CDR3 contains 12 residues. The germline V and J ends were trimmed by 4 bases and 3 bases, with 10 bases remaining between them. The CDR3 nucleotides are TGCAGTGCTACGTATGGCGGCTACGAGCAGTACTTC. It encodes CSATYGGYEQYF.

This clonotype has more than one count but fewer than ten. The CDR3: CASSPRTGVGETQYF. The DNA of the CDR3 is TGTGCCAGCAGTCCCCGGACAGGGGTTGGGGAGACCCAGTACTTC. The chain links TRBV2 to TRBJ2-5; TRBD1 aligns across 9 bases. CDR1 SNHLY and CDR2 FYNNEI come from the germline V gene. This CDR3 has 15 residues. V gave up 5 bases and J gave up 5 bases; unmatched junction bases: 9.

The chain uses TRBV28 and TRBJ2-1; 8 positions agree with TRBD2. The CDR3 has 14 residues. Per germline, CDR1 MDHEN and CDR2 SYDVKM. Trimming at V came to 11 bases and at J to 6 bases, leaving 12 bases not matched to a gene. CDR3 coding DNA: TGTGCCGCTAACGGACCGGGACTAGGCAATGAGCAGTTCTTC. It codes for CAANGPGLGNEQFF.

This chain joins TRBV12-5 and TRBJ2-7; tentative D call: TRBD2 (6 bases). Deletions cut 1 base from V and 2 bases from J, with 9 bases between. This CDR3 region has 14 residues. Germline V gene sequence: CDR1 LGHNT, CDR2 FRNRAP. CDR3 in DNA: TGTGCTAGTGGTTTGGCCGGGAGCCCCTACGAGCAGTACTTC. It translates to CASGLAGSPYEQYF. Combining the CDR3 with reference TRBV12-5 and TRBJ2-7 gives the whole variable domain DARVTQTPRHKVTEMGQEVTMRCQPILGHNTVFWYRQTMMQGLELLAYFRNRAPLDDSGMPKDRFSAEMPDATLATLKIQPSEPRDSAVYFCASGLAGSPYEQYFGPGTRLTVT.

This clonotype has just one count. The rearrangement joins TRBV11-2 to TRBJ2-5, with D possibly matching TRBD2 (5 bases). The CDR3 loop spans 13 amino acids. Germline V gene data show CDR1 as SGHAT and CDR2 as FQNNGV. Deletions cut 2 bases from V and 5 bases from J, with 9 bases between. The CDR3 here is CASSLLSGETQYF. DNA for the CDR3: TGTGCCAGCAGCTTACTCTCGGGGGAGACCCAGTACTTC.

The gene calls are TRBV6-5 and TRBJ1-5, with 7 positions matching TRBD1. The junction had 3 bases not matched to a gene; V was cut back by 0 bases and J by 4 bases. The CDR3 is 15 residues long. Germline CDR1 MNHEY, CDR2 SVGAGI. CDR3 sequence: CASSYSRTGNQPQHF. The CDR3 region has the DNA TGTGCCAGCAGTTACTCGAGGACAGGAAATCAGCCCCAGCATTTT.